This T cell receptor (beta chain) was captured in a study of blood T cells in healthy people across ages. In its sample, this clonotype was seen a few times. Its antigen is unknown. A second roughly 7 to 11 cycle PCR used barcoded and J-beta primers. Each single sample gave us at least 2.5 million CDR3-containing paired-end reads. MiXCR, applied by TCRdb to the 5' RACE reads, yields one record per CDR3 protein. The sample has some 1.5 million distinct CDR3 sequences; about 42% are singletons. The germline V and J ends were trimmed by 2 bases and 0 bases, with 11 bases remaining between them. CDR3 length equals 17 residues. Germline V gives CDR1 MNHEY, CDR2 SVGAGI. General observations from the study: Donors of long life had a larger count of naive CD4+ cells and greater diversity than aged donors.

This receptor was identified in a woman younger than 35 in good health. V gene TRBV6-5 combines with J gene TRBJ1-6, with TRBD1 as a possible D gene (5 bases). Material: blood. The CDR3 nucleotides read TGTGCCAGCAGTTACCGGGGACGGAGCTCCTATAATTCACCCCTCCACTTT. As protein: CASSYRGRSSYNSPLHF.